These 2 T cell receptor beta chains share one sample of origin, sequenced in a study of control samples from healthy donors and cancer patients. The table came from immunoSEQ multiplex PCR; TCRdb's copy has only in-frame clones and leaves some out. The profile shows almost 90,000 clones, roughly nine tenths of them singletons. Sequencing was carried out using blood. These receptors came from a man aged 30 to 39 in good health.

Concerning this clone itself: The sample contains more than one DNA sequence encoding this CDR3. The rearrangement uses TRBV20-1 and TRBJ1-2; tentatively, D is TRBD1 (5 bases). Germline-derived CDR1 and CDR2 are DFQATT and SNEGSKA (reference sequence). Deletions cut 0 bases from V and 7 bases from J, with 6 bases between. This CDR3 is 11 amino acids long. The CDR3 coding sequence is TGCAGTGCTAGAGATGGGGGTGGCTACACCTTC. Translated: CSARDGGGYTF.

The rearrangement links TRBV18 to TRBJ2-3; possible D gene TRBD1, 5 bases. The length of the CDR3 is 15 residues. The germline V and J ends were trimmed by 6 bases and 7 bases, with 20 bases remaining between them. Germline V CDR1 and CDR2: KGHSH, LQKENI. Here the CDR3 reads CASSQGMTSGNTQYF. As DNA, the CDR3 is TGTGCCAGCTCCCAGGGCATGACGTCGGGTAATACGCAGTATTTT.